This T cell receptor beta chain was found in a study of blood T cell repertoires in COVID-19. Study-wide background: The study drew acute and convalescent COVID-19 samples from the United States, Italy and Spain.

Authors' data handling: Estimation of nucleated cell counts was performed using reference gene primer amplification. TCRdb's table, derived via immunoSEQ multiplex PCR, lists solely in-frame clones and lacks some. V and J calls and clone size are given by that table; D and trimming were obtained from the DNA. The table shows some 130,000 clones, with 70% to 90% occurring only once. The V and J ends lost 7 bases and 6 bases, in that order; junction bases with no gene match: 8. The CDR3 extends over 14 amino acids. Germline V gives CDR1 SGDLS, CDR2 YYNGEE. Sequenced input: peripheral blood. This chain uses TRBV9 with TRBJ2-1; 9 bases fit TRBD2. This sequence originates from a middle-aged man with acute or convalescent COVID-19. The CDR3 here is CASRPGGGANEQFF. CDR3 nucleotide sequence: TGTGCCAGCCGCCCGGGCGGGGGGGCCAATGAGCAGTTCTTC.